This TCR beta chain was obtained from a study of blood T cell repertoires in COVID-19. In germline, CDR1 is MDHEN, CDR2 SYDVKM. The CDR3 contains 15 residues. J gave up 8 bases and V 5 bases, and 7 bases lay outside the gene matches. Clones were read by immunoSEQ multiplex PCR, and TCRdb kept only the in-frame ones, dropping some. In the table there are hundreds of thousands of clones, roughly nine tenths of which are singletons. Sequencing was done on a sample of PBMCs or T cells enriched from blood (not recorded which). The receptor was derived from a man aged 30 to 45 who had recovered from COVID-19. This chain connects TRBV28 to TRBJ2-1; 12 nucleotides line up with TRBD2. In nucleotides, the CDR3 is TGTGCCAGCAGTCCAACTAGCGGGAGGCCCTATGAGCAGTTCTTC. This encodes CASSPTSGRPYEQFF.